The 15 T cell receptor beta chains in this list originate from one sample, sequenced in a study of blood T cell repertoires in COVID-19. Clones were sequenced by immunoSEQ multiplex PCR, and TCRdb holds only the in-frame ones, with some missing. This sample has just over 150,000 clones, with around 92% found just once. The sample consisted of peripheral blood. These receptors all stem from a young man with COVID-19, enrolled during active disease.

The chain has TRBV18 and TRBJ1-1; weak D call: TRBD1 (5 bases). Per the germline V gene, CDR1 is KGHSH and CDR2 is LQKENI. V lost 6 bases, J lost 6 bases, and 14 bases lay in between. The CDR3 totals 13 residues. CDR3: CASSRERDSEAFF. The DNA for the CDR3 is TGTGCCAGCTCCCGCGAAAGGGACTCTGAAGCTTTCTTT.

This clone was counted between two and nine times. The chain couples TRBV28 to TRBJ2-1, with D perhaps matching TRBD1 (5 bases). V was cut by 9 bases and J by 4 bases, with 13 bases left in between. The CDR3 is 13 residues long. Germline V CDR1 and CDR2: MDHEN, SYDVKM. The CDR3 sequence: CASRQPDYNEQFF. The CDR3 DNA is TGTGCCAGTCGACAGCCGGATTACAATGAGCAGTTCTTC.

This clone was detected once. The rearrangement links TRBV5-1 to TRBJ2-1; D not resolved. The CDR3 consists of 15 residues. Germline lookup yields CDR1 SGHRS and CDR2 YFSETQ. Trimming pared 2 bases from V and 2 bases from J, leaving 11 bases between. The CDR3 nucleotides are TGCGCCAGCAGCTTTGCGCAGGAAGCCTACAATGAGCAGTTCTTC. Translation: CASSFAQEAYNEQFF. Drawing the rest from reference TRBV5-1 and TRBJ2-1, the complete variable domain is KAGVTQTPRYLIKTRGQQVTLSCSPISGHRSVSWYQQTPGQGLQFLFEYFSETQRNKGNFPGRFSGRQFSNSRSEMNVSTLELGDSALYLCASSFAQEAYNEQFFGPGTRLTVL.

The chain couples TRBV5-5 to TRBJ2-5; tentatively, D is TRBD1 (5 bases). The CDR3 length is 14 residues. From germline, CDR1 is SGHKS and CDR2 YYEKEE (reference sequence). V lost 1 base and J 2 bases, leaving 9 bases between the germline ends. The CDR3 DNA follows: TGTGCCAGCAGCTTGTCAAGGGGACAAGAGACCCAGTACTTC. Translation gives CASSLSRGQETQYF.

This chain uses TRBV19 with TRBJ1-1; tentative D call: TRBD1 (5 bases). The CDR3 contains 15 residues. CDR1 is LNHDA and CDR2 is SQIVND in the germline V gene (reference sequence). V lost 0 bases and J 1 base, leaving 9 bases between the germline ends. For the CDR3, the DNA is TGTGCCAGTAGTATAGAGACAGCAACGAACACTGAAGCTTTCTTT. Protein sequence: CASSIETATNTEAFF.

This rearrangement joins TRBV24-1 to TRBJ2-7; the D gene is possibly TRBD1 (6 bases). The CDR3 covers 13 residues. V dropped 6 bases and J dropped 1 base, with 9 bases sitting between them. Germline V gene data show CDR1 as KGHDR and CDR2 as SFDVKD. Here the CDR3 reads CATSPDRSYEQYF. As DNA, the CDR3 is TGTGCCACCAGTCCTGACAGGTCCTACGAGCAGTACTTC.

This chain joins TRBV5-1 and TRBJ1-2; no reliable D call. V dropped 1 base and J dropped 8 bases, with 15 bases sitting between them. Germline V gene sequence: CDR1 SGHRS, CDR2 YFSETQ. This CDR3 contains 14 residues. In DNA, the CDR3 is TGCGCCAGCAGCTTGTATAGCGGTAACGAGGGCTACACCTTC. This gives the protein CASSLYSGNEGYTF. Looking up the rest from reference TRBV5-1 and TRBJ1-2 gives the full variable domain: KAGVTQTPRYLIKTRGQQVTLSCSPISGHRSVSWYQQTPGQGLQFLFEYFSETQRNKGNFPGRFSGRQFSNSRSEMNVSTLELGDSALYLCASSLYSGNEGYTFGSGTRLTVV.

The chain employs TRBV7-3 and TRBJ2-7; D gene uncertain. Germline V gene lookup returns CDR1 SGHTA and CDR2 FQGTGA. The CDR3 has 12 amino acids. Between the trimmed V and J ends, which lost 1 base and 3 bases, there was a span of 4 bases. This CDR3 is CASSLNNYEQYF. In nucleotides, the CDR3 is TGTGCCAGCAGCTTAAATAACTACGAGCAGTACTTC. The entire variable domain, with the rest obtained from reference TRBV7-3 and TRBJ2-7, is as follows: GAGVSQTPSNKVTEKGKYVELRCDPISGHTALYWYRQSLGQGPEFLIYFQGTGAADDSGLPNDRFFAVRPEGSVSTLKIQRTERGDSAVYLCASSLNNYEQYFGPGTRLTVT.

J is TRBJ1-2 and V is TRBV27, with D possibly being TRBD1 (6 bases). The CDR3 is 16 amino acids. The V and J ends lost 0 bases and 8 bases respectively, with 19 bases between them. The V gene's germline CDR1 is MNHEY and CDR2 SMNVEV (reference sequence). The CDR3 loop is CASSLSGLRGAGGYTF. Here the CDR3 DNA reads TGTGCCAGCAGTTTATCTGGTCTCAGGGGCGCAGGGGGCTACACCTTC.

The chain carries TRBV25-1 and TRBJ1-2; 12 bases are shared with TRBD1. Trimming at V came to 2 bases and at J to 1 base, leaving 5 bases not matched to a gene. In germline, CDR1 is MGHDK, CDR2 SYGVNS. The CDR3 runs 17 residues. The CDR3 sequence: CASSELGTGGDNYGYTF. The CDR3 region has the DNA TGTGCCAGCAGTGAACTGGGGACAGGGGGCGATAACTATGGCTACACCTTC.

V is TRBV13 and J is TRBJ2-5; a weak D match, TRBD1 (7 bases). The CDR3 runs to 14 residues. Between the trimmed V and J ends, which lost 5 bases and 1 base, there was a span of 11 bases. Germline V lookup: CDR1 PRHDT, CDR2 FYEKMQ (reference sequence). CDR3 nucleotide sequence: TGTGCCAGCAGCGCGGGACAGCTCCAAGAGACCCAGTACTTC. Protein product: CASSAGQLQETQYF.

The chain combines TRBV19 with TRBJ1-2, with D uncertain. The CDR3 has 15 amino acids. Germline assignment: CDR1 LNHDA and CDR2 SQIVND (reference sequence). V dropped 3 bases and J dropped 8 bases, with 19 bases sitting between them. CDR3 nucleotides: TGTGCCAGTAGTATGCGTCCGGGAATCGCCCTCGGCTACACCTTC. It codes for CASSMRPGIALGYTF.

The chain is built from TRBV27 and TRBJ2-7; D might be TRBD1 (5 bases). Germline CDR1 MNHEY, CDR2 SMNVEV (reference sequence). The CDR3 is 13 residues long. V lost 8 bases and J lost 4, with 15 bases in between. Written as DNA, the CDR3 is TGTGCCAGCTCCGGAAGGGGATGGTACGAGCAGTACTTC. Encoded protein: CASSGRGWYEQYF.

As to this clone: Other DNA sequences of this sample code for an identical CDR3. The rearrangement uses TRBV6-5 and TRBJ2-7; 7 positions match TRBD1. Germline assignment: CDR1 MNHEY and CDR2 SVGAGI. V gave up 0 bases and J gave up 1 base; unmatched junction bases: 3. The CDR3 contains 15 residues. The CDR3 DNA sequence: TGTGCCAGCAGTTACTCCGGGACAGCGTCCTACGAGCAGTACTTC. Translating gives CASSYSGTASYEQYF.

The chain carries TRBV6-6 and TRBJ1-2; the D is unclear. The V end was cut by 6 bases, the J end by 1 base, with 9 bases between. From germline, CDR1 is MNHNY and CDR2 SVGAGI (reference sequence). The CDR3 consists of 13 residues. CDR3 loop: CASSLTVNYGYTF. The DNA for the CDR3 is TGTGCCAGCAGCCTCACAGTTAACTATGGCTACACCTTC.